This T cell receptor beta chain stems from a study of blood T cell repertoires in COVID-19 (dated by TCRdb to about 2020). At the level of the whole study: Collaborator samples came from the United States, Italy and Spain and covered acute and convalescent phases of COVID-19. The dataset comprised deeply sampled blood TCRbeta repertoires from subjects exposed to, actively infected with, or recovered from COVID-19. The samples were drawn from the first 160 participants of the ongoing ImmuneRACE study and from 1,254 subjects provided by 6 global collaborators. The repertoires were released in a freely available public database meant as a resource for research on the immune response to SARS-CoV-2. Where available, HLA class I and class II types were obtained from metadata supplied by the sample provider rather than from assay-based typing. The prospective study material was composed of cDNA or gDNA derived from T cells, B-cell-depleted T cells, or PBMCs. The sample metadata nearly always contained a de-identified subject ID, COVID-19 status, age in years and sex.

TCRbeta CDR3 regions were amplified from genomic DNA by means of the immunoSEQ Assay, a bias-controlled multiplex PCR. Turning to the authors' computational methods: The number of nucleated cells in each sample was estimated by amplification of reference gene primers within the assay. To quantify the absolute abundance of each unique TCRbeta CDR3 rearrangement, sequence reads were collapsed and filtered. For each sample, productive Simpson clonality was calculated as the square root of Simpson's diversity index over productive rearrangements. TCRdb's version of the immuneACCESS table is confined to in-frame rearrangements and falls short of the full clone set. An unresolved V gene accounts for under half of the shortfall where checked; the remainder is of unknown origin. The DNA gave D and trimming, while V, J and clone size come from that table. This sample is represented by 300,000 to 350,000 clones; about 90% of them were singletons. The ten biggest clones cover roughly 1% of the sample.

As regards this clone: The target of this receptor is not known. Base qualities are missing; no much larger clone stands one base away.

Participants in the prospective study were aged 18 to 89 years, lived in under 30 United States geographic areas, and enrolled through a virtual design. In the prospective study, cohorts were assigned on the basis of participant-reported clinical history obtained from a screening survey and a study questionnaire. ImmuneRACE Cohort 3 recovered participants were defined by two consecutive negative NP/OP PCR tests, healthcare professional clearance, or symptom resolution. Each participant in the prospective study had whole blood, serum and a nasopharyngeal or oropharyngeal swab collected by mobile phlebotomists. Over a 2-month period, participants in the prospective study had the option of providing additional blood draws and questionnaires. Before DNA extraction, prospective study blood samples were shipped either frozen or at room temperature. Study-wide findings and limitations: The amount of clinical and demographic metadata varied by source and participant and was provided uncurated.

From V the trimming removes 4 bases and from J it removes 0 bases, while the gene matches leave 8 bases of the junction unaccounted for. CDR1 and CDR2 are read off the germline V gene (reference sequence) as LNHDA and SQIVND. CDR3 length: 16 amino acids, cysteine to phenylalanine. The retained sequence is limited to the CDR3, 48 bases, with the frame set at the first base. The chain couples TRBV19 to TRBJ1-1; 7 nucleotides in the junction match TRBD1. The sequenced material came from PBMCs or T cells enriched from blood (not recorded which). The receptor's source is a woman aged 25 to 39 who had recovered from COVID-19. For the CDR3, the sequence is CASSKRLTGVNTEAFF. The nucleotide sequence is TGTGCCAGTAGTAAGCGTCTTACAGGGGTGAACACTGAAGCTTTCTTT.